The rows below give T cell receptor beta chains drawn from one sample of a study of patients and donors after allogeneic stem cell transplantation. MiXCR, applied by TCRdb to the RT-PCR reads, yields one record per CDR3 protein. The table includes roughly 230,000 distinct CDR3 sequences, 12% to 15% detected once. Sequencing used blood, either unsorted or a sorted T cell fraction (not recorded which). These receptors were taken from a human donor who was either an allogeneic HSCT recipient or a stem cell or donor lymphocyte infusion donor (not recorded which). It is not recorded whose cells these are; they may come from a transplant donor. CDR3s include the opening cysteine and the closing phenylalanine or tryptophan. The D gene is left open where the match is weak. Where a row states a size, it is once, few, many or the class of an expanded clone; other rows omit it.

d_gene: TRBD1
v_gene: TRBV30
abundance: -
j_gene: TRBJ1-6
CDR3aa: CAWSGGQGRNSPLHF
CDR3nt: TGTGCCTGGAGTGGGGGACAGGGGCGTAATTCACCCCTCCACTTT

d_gene: TRBD2
v_gene: TRBV20-1
abundance: few
j_gene: TRBJ2-3
CDR3aa: CSARAGLAGYTDTQYF
CDR3nt: TGCAGTGCTAGAGCGGGGCTAGCGGGATACACAGATACGCAGTATTTT

d_gene: TRBD1
v_gene: TRBV27
abundance: few
j_gene: TRBJ2-1
CDR3aa: CATRRGGNSYNEQFF
CDR3nt: TGTGCCACCCGAAGAGGGGGCAATTCCTACAATGAGCAGTTCTTC

d_gene: TRBD1
v_gene: TRBV7-9
abundance: many
j_gene: TRBJ2-1
CDR3aa: CASSLGTGGYDEQFF
CDR3nt: TGTGCCAGCAGCTTAGGGACAGGGGGTTACGATGAGCAGTTCTTC

d_gene: -
v_gene: TRBV25-1
abundance: few
j_gene: TRBJ2-7
CDR3aa: CASSVHYEQYF
CDR3nt: TGTGCCAGCAGTGTCCACTACGAGCAGTACTTC

d_gene: -
v_gene: TRBV20-1
abundance: few
j_gene: TRBJ1-2
CDR3aa: CSALDSSSYGYTF
CDR3nt: TGCAGTGCTCTGGACAGTTCAAGCTATGGCTACACCTTC

d_gene: TRBD2
v_gene: TRBV20-1
abundance: few
j_gene: TRBJ2-3
CDR3aa: CSVAPGGRDTDTQYF
CDR3nt: TGCAGTGTTGCCCCCGGCGGGAGGGACACAGATACGCAGTATTTT

d_gene: -
v_gene: TRBV24-1
abundance: many
j_gene: TRBJ1-5
CDR3aa: CATSVRDSEPQHF
CDR3nt: TGTGCCACCAGTGTTCGGGATTCGGAGCCCCAGCATTTT

d_gene: -
v_gene: TRBV6-1
abundance: many
j_gene: TRBJ1-4
CDR3aa: CASRSTGPSNEKLFF
CDR3nt: TGTGCCAGCAGGTCGACAGGACCTTCGAATGAAAAACTGTTTTTT

d_gene: TRBD1
v_gene: TRBV5-5
abundance: few
j_gene: TRBJ1-2
CDR3aa: CASSQDRVYGYTF
CDR3nt: TGTGCCAGCAGCCAAGACAGGGTCTATGGCTACACCTTC

d_gene: TRBD2
v_gene: TRBV9
abundance: many
j_gene: TRBJ2-1
CDR3aa: CASSVRAGGQDEQFF
CDR3nt: TGTGCCAGCAGCGTTCGAGCGGGAGGGCAAGATGAGCAGTTCTTC

d_gene: -
v_gene: TRBV7-9
abundance: many
j_gene: TRBJ2-2
CDR3aa: CASSLGPDGELFF
CDR3nt: TGTGCCAGCAGCCTGGGACCGGACGGGGAGCTGTTTTTT

d_gene: -
v_gene: TRBV7-9
abundance: -
j_gene: TRBJ2-3
CDR3aa: CASSLLGLGDLTDTQYF
CDR3nt: TGTGCCAGCAGCTTACTTGGATTAGGGGATCTCACAGATACGCAGTATTTT

d_gene: -
v_gene: TRBV7-8
abundance: -
j_gene: TRBJ1-2
CDR3aa: CASSSPTVSGYTF
CDR3nt: TGTGCCAGCAGCAGCCCGACAGTGAGTGGCTACACCTTC

d_gene: TRBD1
v_gene: TRBV24-1
abundance: few
j_gene: TRBJ1-5
CDR3aa: CATSGNRGRQPQHF
CDR3nt: TGTGCCACCAGTGGCAACAGGGGGCGTCAGCCCCAGCATTTT

d_gene: -
v_gene: TRBV3-1
abundance: -
j_gene: TRBJ1-1
CDR3aa: CASSQERYSGNTEAFF
CDR3nt: TGTGCCAGCAGCCAAGAACGGTACAGCGGTAACACTGAAGCTTTCTTT

d_gene: TRBD1
v_gene: TRBV12-3/TRBV12-4
abundance: many
j_gene: TRBJ1-2
CDR3aa: CASSQVTGGGSGYTF
CDR3nt: TGTGCCAGCAGTCAAGTGACAGGGGGCGGTTCGGGCTACACCTTC

d_gene: TRBD1
v_gene: TRBV15
abundance: few
j_gene: TRBJ1-2
CDR3aa: CATSGQGAGDYGYTF
CDR3nt: TGTGCCACCAGCGGACAGGGGGCGGGGGACTATGGCTACACCTTC

d_gene: TRBD1
v_gene: TRBV6-1
abundance: many
j_gene: TRBJ1-6
CDR3aa: CASSPQDRAGRSPLHF
CDR3nt: TGTGCCAGCAGTCCTCAGGACAGGGCAGGGCGTTCACCCCTCCACTTT

d_gene: -
v_gene: TRBV27
abundance: few
j_gene: TRBJ1-5
CDR3aa: CASSFTGQTPQHF
CDR3nt: TGTGCCAGCAGTTTCACAGGGCAGACGCCCCAGCATTTT

d_gene: TRBD1
v_gene: TRBV7-8
abundance: -
j_gene: TRBJ2-1
CDR3aa: CASSLTGTGGDEQFF
CDR3nt: TGTGCCAGCAGCTTAACCGGGACAGGGGGAGATGAGCAGTTCTTC

d_gene: -
v_gene: TRBV5-1
abundance: -
j_gene: TRBJ1-3
CDR3aa: CASSPQGSDGNTIYF
CDR3nt: TGCGCCAGCAGCCCCCAGGGTTCGGATGGAAACACCATATATTTT

d_gene: TRBD2
v_gene: TRBV12-3/TRBV12-4
abundance: few
j_gene: TRBJ2-7
CDR3aa: CASSLRTGGAVPAYEQYF
CDR3nt: TGTGCCAGCAGTTTAAGGACGGGAGGGGCCGTCCCCGCCTACGAGCAGTACTTC

d_gene: TRBD1
v_gene: TRBV3-1
abundance: -
j_gene: TRBJ2-1
CDR3aa: CASSQELGQETYNEQFF
CDR3nt: TGTGCCAGCAGCCAAGAATTGGGACAGGAAACCTACAATGAGCAGTTCTTC

d_gene: -
v_gene: TRBV5-1
abundance: many
j_gene: TRBJ2-2
CDR3aa: CASSLAANTGELFF
CDR3nt: TGCGCCAGCAGCTTGGCCGCGAACACCGGGGAGCTGTTTTTT

d_gene: -
v_gene: TRBV30
abundance: -
j_gene: TRBJ1-1
CDR3aa: CAWSVEVRNTEAFF
CDR3nt: TGTGCCTGGAGTGTTGAGGTTAGGAACACTGAAGCTTTCTTT

d_gene: -
v_gene: TRBV30
abundance: few
j_gene: TRBJ2-1
CDR3aa: CAWSPQSPNEQFF
CDR3nt: TGTGCCTGGAGTCCCCAAAGCCCCAATGAGCAGTTCTTC

d_gene: -
v_gene: TRBV20-1
abundance: many
j_gene: TRBJ2-7
CDR3aa: CSASSRTYEQYF
CDR3nt: TGCAGTGCTAGTTCCAGGACCTACGAGCAGTACTTC

d_gene: -
v_gene: TRBV4-1
abundance: many
j_gene: TRBJ2-5
CDR3aa: CASSQDLGRETQYF
CDR3nt: TGCGCCAGCAGCCAAGATCTTGGGCGAGAGACCCAGTACTTC

d_gene: TRBD2
v_gene: TRBV3-1
abundance: many
j_gene: TRBJ2-1
CDR3aa: CASSQILAGDEQFF
CDR3nt: TGTGCCAGCAGCCAAATTCTAGCGGGAGATGAGCAGTTCTTC

d_gene: TRBD1
v_gene: TRBV19
abundance: -
j_gene: TRBJ1-5
CDR3aa: CASSSRQGLNQPQHF
CDR3nt: TGTGCCAGTAGTTCGAGACAGGGGCTAAATCAGCCCCAGCATTTT

d_gene: TRBD2
v_gene: TRBV10-2
abundance: few
j_gene: TRBJ2-3
CDR3aa: CASSELAGTDTQYF
CDR3nt: TGCGCCAGCAGCGAACTAGCGGGCACAGATACGCAGTATTTT

d_gene: TRBD1
v_gene: TRBV18
abundance: few
j_gene: TRBJ1-4
CDR3aa: CASSPDRGFRKLFF
CDR3nt: TGTGCCAGCTCACCGGACAGGGGGTTTAGGAAACTGTTTTTT

d_gene: -
v_gene: TRBV5-1
abundance: few
j_gene: TRBJ1-2
CDR3aa: CASSPSGRVGGYTF
CDR3nt: TGCGCCAGCAGCCCCTCTGGCAGGGTAGGGGGCTACACCTTC

d_gene: -
v_gene: TRBV6-2/TRBV6-3
abundance: few
j_gene: TRBJ2-1
CDR3aa: CASSFTGYNEQFF
CDR3nt: TGTGCCAGCAGTTTCACGGGATACAATGAGCAGTTCTTC

d_gene: -
v_gene: TRBV4-2
abundance: few
j_gene: TRBJ2-2
CDR3aa: CASSQESRENTGELFF
CDR3nt: TGTGCCAGCAGCCAAGAGAGCCGGGAGAACACCGGGGAGCTGTTTTTT